The 17 T cell receptor beta chains in this list originate from one sample, sequenced in a study of OX40 agonist ivuxolimab in advanced cancers. Clones were read by immunoSEQ multiplex PCR, and TCRdb kept only the in-frame ones, dropping some. Of roughly 30,000 clones in the sample, 75% to 95% were seen once. The source was CD4+ or CD8+ T cells sorted from blood, collected in a trial of the OX40 agonist ivuxolimab. These receptors came from an adult with an advanced solid tumor such as melanoma, head and neck, liver or kidney cancer.

The V call is TRBV4-1, the J call TRBJ1-5; TRBD1 might be the D (5 bases). This CDR3 spans 16 amino acids. V was clipped by 0 bases and J by 6 bases, with 15 bases between them. CDR1 and CDR2 (germline): MGHRA, YSYEKL. The CDR3 here is CASSQEVVAGFQPQHF. The CDR3 DNA reads TGCGCCAGCAGCCAAGAAGTGGTGGCAGGGTTTCAGCCCCAGCATTTT.

This sequence joins TRBV7-6 and TRBJ2-5, with TRBD2 as a possible D gene (6 bases). Germline CDR1 and CDR2: SGHVS and FNYEAQ. V lost 6 bases and J 4 bases, leaving 18 bases between the germline ends. The CDR3 is made up of 15 amino acids. CDR3 region: CASSPSGPFRETQYF. In DNA, the CDR3 is TGTGCCAGCAGTCCGAGCGGGCCCTTCCGAGAGACCCAGTACTTC.

This chain connects TRBV28 to TRBJ1-3; the match to TRBD1 covers 9 bases. The V and J ends lost 7 bases and 5 bases, in that order; junction bases with no gene match: 12. CDR1 and CDR2 (germline): MDHEN, SYDVKM. This CDR3 region has 16 residues. DNA of the CDR3: TGTGCCAGCACCCGAGAACAGGGGGCGCGAAGAAACACCATATATTTT. Translated: CASTREQGARRNTIYF.

The rearrangement links TRBV18 to TRBJ2-7; 12 nucleotides match TRBD2. From germline, CDR1 is KGHSH and CDR2 LQKENI. The CDR3 length is 16 residues. Trimming at V came to 3 bases and at J to 4 bases, leaving 7 bases not matched to a gene. The CDR3: CASSPLTSGSMYEQYF. CDR3 bases: TGTGCCAGCTCACCTCTGACTAGCGGGAGTATGTACGAGCAGTACTTC.

The V gene is TRBV5-4, the J gene TRBJ2-7; D may correspond to TRBD1 or TRBD2 (5 bases each). V was cut by 0 bases and J by 1 base, with 8 bases left in between. From germline, CDR1 is SGHNT and CDR2 YYREEE (reference sequence). This CDR3 spans 14 amino acids. The CDR3 nucleotides are TGTGCCAGCAGCTTGGGGGACCGTTCCTACGAGCAGTACTTC. It specifies CASSLGDRSYEQYF.

The chain is built from TRBV2 and TRBJ1-2; 8 bases map to TRBD1. Unmatched junction bases numbered 12, after V lost 11 bases and J lost 4 bases. CDR3 size: 14 residues. The V gene's germline CDR1 is SNHLY and CDR2 FYNNEI. The DNA of the CDR3 is TGTGCCGGCATCGAGCGGGACAGGACCTATGGCTACACCTTC. Translating gives CAGIERDRTYGYTF.

The J gene is TRBJ1-1, the V gene TRBV28; D is unclear. The CDR3 runs 14 residues. V was pared by 6 bases and J by 0 bases, with 11 bases between. Germline loops: CDR1 MDHEN, CDR2 SYDVKM. The CDR3 loop reads CASSLYSMNTEAFF. The CDR3 DNA follows: TGTGCCAGCAGCCTCTATAGTATGAACACTGAAGCTTTCTTT.

For this clone: One end of the junction does not line up with germline, which may come from a read error. The CDR3 loop is CASSSDNNEQFF. The DNA for the CDR3 is TGTGCTAGCAGCTCCGACAACAATGAGCAGTTCTTC. The gene calls are TRBV7-7 and TRBJ2-1; D unclear. The germline V gene has CDR1 SSHAT and CDR2 FNYEAQ (reference sequence). The CDR3 loop spans 12 amino acids.

The rearrangement joins TRBV29-1 to TRBJ1-1; a weak D match, TRBD1 (5 bases). Trimming shortened V by 4 bases and J by 5 bases, and 11 bases separated the two germline ends. Germline V gene sequence: CDR1 SQVTM, CDR2 ANQGSEA. The CDR3 is made up of 12 amino acids. The CDR3 sequence is CSVVQEGTEAFF. The CDR3 coding sequence is TGCAGCGTTGTACAGGAAGGGACTGAAGCTTTCTTT.

The J gene is TRBJ1-2, the V gene TRBV7-2; TRBD1 is a possible D gene (6 bases). This CDR3 has 17 residues. Trimming pared 0 bases from V and 6 bases from J, leaving 20 bases between. CDR1 and CDR2 from the germline V gene are SGHTA and FQGNSA. The CDR3 protein is CASSLAGGMGGGDGYTF. For the CDR3, the DNA is TGTGCCAGCAGCTTAGCTGGAGGAATGGGGGGCGGGGATGGCTACACCTTC.

The chain joins TRBV4-1 to TRBJ2-1; 13 nucleotides align to TRBD2. After removal of 0 bases from V and 9 bases from J, the junction contained 8 bases not matched to a gene. CDR1 and CDR2 from the germline V gene are MGHRA and YSYEKL. CDR3 size: 17 residues. This CDR3 reads CASSQDPLAGGRGEQFF. The CDR3 region has the DNA TGCGCCAGCAGCCAAGACCCACTAGCGGGGGGGCGTGGTGAGCAGTTCTTC.

The chain joins TRBV11-2 to TRBJ1-1; a possible D gene is TRBD1 (6 bases). The CDR3 sequence is 16 residues long. Germline loops: CDR1 SGHAT, CDR2 FQNNGV. Trimming stripped 1 base from V and 3 bases from J, with 15 bases between. For the CDR3, the DNA is TGTGCCAGCAGCTTAGGGGGGCGGGTGACTCACACTGAAGCTTTCTTT. As protein: CASSLGGRVTHTEAFF. The full variable domain, in which reference TRBV11-2 and TRBJ1-1 provide the parts outside the CDR3, is EAGVAQSPRYKIIEKRQSVAFWCNPISGHATLYWYQQILGQGPKLLIQFQNNGVVDDSQLPKDRFSAERLKGVDSTLKIQPAKLEDSAVYLCASSLGGRVTHTEAFFGQGTRLTVV.

The rearrangement joins TRBV6-4 to TRBJ2-1; the match to TRBD2 covers 10 bases. V lost 0 bases and J lost 7; bases outside the gene matches: 0. The CDR3 extends over 14 amino acids. CDR1 and CDR2 from the germline V gene are MRHNA and SNTAGT. For the CDR3, the DNA is TGTGCCAGCAGTGACTCAGCGGGGGGGAATGAGCAGTTCTTC. It encodes CASSDSAGGNEQFF.

J is TRBJ1-5 and V is TRBV6-6; the D is unclear. The CDR3 is 13 residues long. Germline CDR1 MNHNY, CDR2 SVGAGI (reference sequence). V was shortened by 6 bases and J by 7 bases, with 13 bases between the two germline ends. CDR3: CASRLGSGQPQHF. The CDR3 coding sequence is TGTGCCAGCAGGTTGGGGTCGGGCCAGCCCCAGCATTTT.

The CDR3 spells CASSDLQGSGNTIYF. The DNA of the CDR3 is TGTGCCAGCAGCGACCTACAGGGAAGTGGAAACACCATATATTTT. V gene TRBV9 combines with J gene TRBJ1-3; possibly TRBD1 for D (6 bases). The CDR3 contains 15 residues. Trimming took off 3 bases at V and 3 bases at J, with 13 bases between the two ends. Germline V lookup: CDR1 SGDLS, CDR2 YYNGEE.

This rearrangement joins TRBV9 to TRBJ2-1; 8 bases are a match to TRBD2. This CDR3 is built from 14 residues. The germline V gene encodes CDR1 SGDLS and CDR2 YYNGEE. V was clipped by 3 bases and J by 6 bases; unmatched bases: 5. The CDR3 reads CASSENSGANEQFF. The CDR3 bases are TGTGCCAGCAGCGAAAATAGCGGGGCCAATGAGCAGTTCTTC.

CDR3 DNA sequence: TGTGCCAGCAGCCCCCCCGGGGAGGTGGATCAGCCCCAGCATTTT. The encoded protein is CASSPPGEVDQPQHF. This chain connects TRBV7-2 to TRBJ1-5; D uncertain. Germline CDR1 reads SGHTA; CDR2 reads FQGNSA. Trimming stripped 5 bases from V and 5 bases from J, with 16 bases between. The CDR3 has 15 residues.